This is a list of T cell receptor beta chains from one sample in a study of T cells after yellow fever vaccination. TCRdb re-called the 5' RACE reads with MiXCR, one entry per CDR3 protein. This table holds some 110,000 distinct CDR3 sequences, more than 5.5% found once. Source: CD4+ T cells sorted from PBMCs, taken more than 40 days after the first yellow fever vaccination. These receptors were taken from a man between 18 and 35 years old who received the YFV17D yellow fever vaccine. Each CDR3 is given with its conserved first and last residue. The order of the fields is V gene, J gene, D gene, clone size, CDR3 DNA, CDR3 protein. D genes are given only for firm matches. Part of the rows lack a size; the others show once, few, many or a class for expanded clones.

>TRBV7-2|TRBJ1-1|-|-
TGTGCCAGCAGCCAAGCAGGGGCGCACACTGAAGCTTTCTTT
CASSQAGAHTEAFF
>TRBV27|TRBJ1-1|-|many
TGTGCCAGCAGTTTGAGGGGTAGGGTCACTGAAGCTTTCTTT
CASSLRGRVTEAFF
>TRBV12-3/TRBV12-4|TRBJ2-2|-|many
TGTGCCAGCACCCCCAACACCGGGGAGCTGTTTTTT
CASTPNTGELFF
>TRBV27|TRBJ2-3|TRBD2|many
TGTGCCAGCAGTCTAGCGGTCGTCACAGATACGCAGTATTTT
CASSLAVVTDTQYF
>TRBV6-5|TRBJ2-3|-|many
TGTGCCAGCAGTTACCCGGGGAGTACGCAGTATTTT
CASSYPGSTQYF
>TRBV15|TRBJ1-4|-|many
TGTGCCACCAGCAGAGATATGCTTGAAAAACTGTTTTTT
CATSRDMLEKLFF
>TRBV19|TRBJ2-3|-|many
TGTGCCAGTAGTCCCTCTTCGGAAAATACGCAGTATTTT
CASSPSSENTQYF
>TRBV18|TRBJ2-1|-|many
TGTGCCAGCTCCCCGCGTCAGAGCTCCTACAATGAGCAGTTCTTC
CASSPRQSSYNEQFF
>TRBV14|TRBJ1-1|-|many
TGTGCCAGCAGCCAAGGGAATAGGGGCACTGAAGCTTTCTTT
CASSQGNRGTEAFF
>TRBV7-2|TRBJ1-2|-|many
TGTGCCAGCAGCCCCCCGGTAGGGGCGTTCGTCTACACCTTC
CASSPPVGAFVYTF
>TRBV19|TRBJ2-2|TRBD1|few
TGTGCCAGTAGGGACAGGTCGGCCACCGGGGAGCTGTTTTTT
CASRDRSATGELFF
>TRBV6-5|TRBJ2-7|-|many
TGTGCCAGTGGGGATCCTGTTAATGCCTACGAGCAGTACTTC
CASGDPVNAYEQYF
>TRBV23-1|TRBJ2-1|-|many
TGCGCCAGCAGCCAAGAGGGCGGCCCCTACAATGAGCAGTTCTTC
CASSQEGGPYNEQFF
>TRBV5-1|TRBJ2-1|-|many
TGCGCCAGCAGCCCATCTGGGGGGGCCTCCTACAATGAGCAGTTCTTC
CASSPSGGASYNEQFF
>TRBV7-6|TRBJ1-4|TRBD1|many
TGTGCCAGCAGCTTCCTGTACAGGGGCGCCTCTAATGAAAAACTGTTTTTT
CASSFLYRGASNEKLFF
>TRBV7-2|TRBJ2-2|-|many
TGTGCCAGCAGCTTGGGCAGTATGAACACCGGGGAGCTGTTTTTT
CASSLGSMNTGELFF
>TRBV27|TRBJ2-2|TRBD1|many
TGTGCCAGCAACCGACAGGGGGAAACCGGGGAGCTGTTTTTT
CASNRQGETGELFF
>TRBV28|TRBJ1-4|-|many
TGTGCCAGCAGTTCTCCGGGGATGGGGGCGAATGAAAAACTGTTTTTT
CASSSPGMGANEKLFF
>TRBV9|TRBJ2-4|-|many
TGTGCCAGCAGCCCCCCGGGGGCGTATGACATTCAGTACTTC
CASSPPGAYDIQYF
>TRBV2|TRBJ2-1|-|many
TGTGCCAGCAGTACTCAGAGCTCCTACAATGAGCAGTTCTTC
CASSTQSSYNEQFF
>TRBV11-1|TRBJ1-4|-|-
TGTGCCGGCAGCTCCATCCGGACGGGAACTAATGAAAAACTGTTTTTT
CAGSSIRTGTNEKLFF
>TRBV12-3/TRBV12-4|TRBJ1-4|TRBD1|-
TGTGCCAGCAGCTACGGACAGGGGGGTGAAAAACTGTTTTTT
CASSYGQGGEKLFF
>TRBV27|TRBJ2-1|-|many
TGTGCCAGCAGTTTAGGATTAGAGCAGTTCTTC
CASSLGLEQFF
>TRBV3-1|TRBJ2-5|-|many
TGTGCCAGCAGCCAAGACGGCAGCCGGGAGACCCAGTACTTC
CASSQDGSRETQYF
>TRBV5-1|TRBJ2-5|-|many
TGCGCCAGCAGCTCCCGGGGGGCCGGTGAGACCCAGTACTTC
CASSSRGAGETQYF
>TRBV5-1|TRBJ1-1|-|many
TGCGCCAGCAGCTTGGATCAGAACACTGAAGCTTTCTTT
CASSLDQNTEAFF
>TRBV6-2/TRBV6-3|TRBJ1-3|-|-
TGTGCCAGCAGACAGAGCCACTCTGGAAACACCATATATTTT
CASRQSHSGNTIYF
>TRBV5-6|TRBJ2-5|TRBD2|few
TGTGCCAGCAGCTCCCGGACTAGCGGTGTGGAGACCCAGTACTTC
CASSSRTSGVETQYF
>TRBV2|TRBJ2-2|-|many
TGTGCCAGCAGGATCCGGGACGGGAACACCGGGGAGCTGTTTTTT
CASRIRDGNTGELFF
>TRBV30|TRBJ2-2|-|many
TGTGCCTGGAGTCGAGGGTTCACCGGGGAGCTGTTTTTT
CAWSRGFTGELFF
>TRBV4-2|TRBJ1-5|-|-
TGTGCCAGCAGCCTTCCCCAGGGCGGTCTGGTTCAGCCCCAGCATTTT
CASSLPQGGLVQPQHF
>TRBV15|TRBJ2-6|-|many
TGTGCCACCAGCAGAGATTACGATTCTGGGGCCAACGTCCTGACTTTC
CATSRDYDSGANVLTF
>TRBV7-8|TRBJ2-5|-|few
TGTGCCAGCAGCTTCTCAGTAACATCGGGGAGGGAGACCCAGTACTTC
CASSFSVTSGRETQYF
>TRBV12-2|TRBJ2-3|-|-
TGTGCAAGTCGCTTAGTACCTACGCCGCGGACAGGCGGAACAGATACGCAGTATTTT
CASRLVPTPRTGGTDTQYF
>TRBV3-1|TRBJ1-2|TRBD1|few
TGTGCCAGCAGCCCGACAGGGGGCCACCTCTATGGCTACACCTTC
CASSPTGGHLYGYTF
>TRBV4-3|TRBJ1-6|-|many
TGCGCCAGCAGCCAAAAGCTCGCGGCTGGTCCGGCCCTCCACTTT
CASSQKLAAGPALHF
>TRBV7-9|TRBJ2-7|-|many
TGTGCCAGCAGCCAGCCTGGGGTCTACGAGCAGTACTTC
CASSQPGVYEQYF
>TRBV6-2/TRBV6-3|TRBJ2-3|TRBD2|many
TGTGCCAGCAACGAGCGGGGGGGCTGGACAGATACGCAGTATTTT
CASNERGGWTDTQYF
>TRBV6-2/TRBV6-3|TRBJ1-1|TRBD1|many
TGTGCCAGCAGGGGGACAGGGGGATTGAACACTGAAGCTTTCTTT
CASRGTGGLNTEAFF
>TRBV7-3|TRBJ2-2|TRBD2|many
TGTGCCAGCAGCAGCGCGGGGGGTAGGACCGGGGAGCTGTTTTTT
CASSSAGGRTGELFF
>TRBV7-2|TRBJ2-5|TRBD2|many
TGTGCCAGCAGCTTAGCAAGCGGGGGGGCCCAAGAGACCCAGTACTTC
CASSLASGGAQETQYF
>TRBV10-3|TRBJ2-5|-|many
TGTGCCATCAGCAGAGATATAGGAACTCAGACCCAGTACTTC
CAISRDIGTQTQYF
>TRBV20-1|TRBJ2-3|-|many
TGCAGTGCTTATAGCGCGGGTTACACAGATACGCAGTATTTT
CSAYSAGYTDTQYF
>TRBV12-3/TRBV12-4|TRBJ2-2|-|many
TGTGCCAGCAGTTTAGCGAGGGCGGACCTAACCGGGGAGCTGTTTTTT
CASSLARADLTGELFF
>TRBV5-1|TRBJ2-7|-|many
TGCGCCAGCAGCCATTACGGGGCCGAGCAGTACTTC
CASSHYGAEQYF
>TRBV6-6|TRBJ1-6|-|many
TGTGCCAGCAGCCACTCCTATAATTCACCCCTCCACTTT
CASSHSYNSPLHF
>TRBV7-2|TRBJ1-1|-|few
TGTGCCAGCAGCTTAGGTATAATTGCGAACACTGAAGCTTTCTTT
CASSLGIIANTEAFF
>TRBV7-2|TRBJ2-2|-|many
TGTGCCAGCAGCCCCAACTTTAACACCGGGGAGCTGTTTTTT
CASSPNFNTGELFF
>TRBV7-2|TRBJ2-6|-|many
TGTGCCAGCGGACGGAACTCTGGGGCCAACGTCCTGACTTTC
CASGRNSGANVLTF
>TRBV7-8|TRBJ2-3|TRBD1|many
TGTGCCAGCAGCTTAGCGTACCGGGACAGGAGGGGCACAGATACGCAGTATTTT
CASSLAYRDRRGTDTQYF
>TRBV20-1|TRBJ2-1|TRBD1|many
TGCAGTGCTAGGAAGGGACAGGGCTACAATGAGCAGTTCTTC
CSARKGQGYNEQFF